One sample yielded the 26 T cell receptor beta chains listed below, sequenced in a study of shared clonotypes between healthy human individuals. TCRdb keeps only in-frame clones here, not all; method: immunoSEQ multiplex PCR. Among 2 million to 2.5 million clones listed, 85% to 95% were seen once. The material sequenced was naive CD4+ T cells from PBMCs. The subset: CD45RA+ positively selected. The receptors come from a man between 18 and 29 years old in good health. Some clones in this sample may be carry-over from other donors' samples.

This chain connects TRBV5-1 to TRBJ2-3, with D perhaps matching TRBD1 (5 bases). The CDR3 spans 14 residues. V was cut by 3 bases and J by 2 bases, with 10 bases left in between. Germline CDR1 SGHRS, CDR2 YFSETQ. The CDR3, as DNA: TGCGCCAGCAGCTCGACAGATCACACAGATACGCAGTATTTT. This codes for CASSSTDHTDTQYF. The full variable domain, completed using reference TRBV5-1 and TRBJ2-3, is KAGVTQTPRYLIKTRGQQVTLSCSPISGHRSVSWYQQTPGQGLQFLFEYFSETQRNKGNFPGRFSGRQFSNSRSEMNVSTLELGDSALYLCASSSTDHTDTQYFGPGTRLTVL.

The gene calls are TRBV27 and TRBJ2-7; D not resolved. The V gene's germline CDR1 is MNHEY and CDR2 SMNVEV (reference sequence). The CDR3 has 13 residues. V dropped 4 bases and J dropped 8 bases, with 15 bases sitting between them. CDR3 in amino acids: CASSSDVRRKQYF. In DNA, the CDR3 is TGTGCCAGCAGTTCCGACGTACGTCGCAAGCAGTACTTC.

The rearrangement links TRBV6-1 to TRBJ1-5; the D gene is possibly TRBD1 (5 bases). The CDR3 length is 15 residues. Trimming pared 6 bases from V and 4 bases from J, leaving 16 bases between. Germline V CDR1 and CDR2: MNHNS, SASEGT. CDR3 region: CASSPHRGNNQPQHF. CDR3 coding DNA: TGTGCCAGCAGCCCCCACCGGGGGAATAATCAGCCCCAGCATTTT.

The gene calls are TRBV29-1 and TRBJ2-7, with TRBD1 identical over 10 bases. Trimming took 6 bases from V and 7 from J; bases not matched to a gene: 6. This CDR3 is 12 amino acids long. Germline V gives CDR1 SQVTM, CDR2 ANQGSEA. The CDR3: CSVSDRGREQYF. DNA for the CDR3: TGCAGCGTATCCGACAGGGGGCGAGAGCAGTACTTC.

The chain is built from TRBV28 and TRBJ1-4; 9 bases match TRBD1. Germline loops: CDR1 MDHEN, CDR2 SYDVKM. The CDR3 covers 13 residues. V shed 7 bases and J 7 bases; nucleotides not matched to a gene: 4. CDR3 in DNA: TGTGCCAGCACAGGGACAGGGTTTGAAAAACTGTTTTTT. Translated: CASTGTGFEKLFF.

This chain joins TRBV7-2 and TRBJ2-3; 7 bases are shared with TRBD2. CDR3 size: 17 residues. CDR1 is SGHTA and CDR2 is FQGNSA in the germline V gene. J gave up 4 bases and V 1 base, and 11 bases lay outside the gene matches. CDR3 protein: CASSLGGGLAGADTQYF. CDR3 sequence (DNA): TGTGCCAGCAGCTTAGGGGGAGGGCTCGCGGGGGCAGATACGCAGTATTTT.

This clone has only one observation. The CDR3 nucleotides are TGTGCCAGCAGCTTTGGACAGGGGTTGGGCTACACCTTC. It specifies CASSFGQGLGYTF. The rearrangement uses TRBV7-9 and TRBJ1-2, with TRBD1 matching over 9 bases. CDR3 length equals 13 residues. The J segment lost 8 bases and the V segment lost 3 bases, leaving 4 bases of the junction unmatched. Germline V lookup: CDR1 SEHNR, CDR2 FQNEAQ (reference sequence).

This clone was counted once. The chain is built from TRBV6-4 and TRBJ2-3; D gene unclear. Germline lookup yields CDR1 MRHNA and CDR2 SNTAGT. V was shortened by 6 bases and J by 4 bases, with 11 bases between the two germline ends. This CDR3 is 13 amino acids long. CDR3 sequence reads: CASSHSPADTQYF. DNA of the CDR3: TGTGCCAGCAGCCACTCGCCCGCAGATACGCAGTATTTT.

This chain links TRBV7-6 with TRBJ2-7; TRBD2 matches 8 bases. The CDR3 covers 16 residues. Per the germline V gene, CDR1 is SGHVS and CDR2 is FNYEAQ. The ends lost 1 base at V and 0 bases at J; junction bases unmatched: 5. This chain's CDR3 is CASSLGAGGGSYEQYF. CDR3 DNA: TGTGCCAGCAGCTTAGGGGCGGGGGGAGGCTCCTACGAGCAGTACTTC.

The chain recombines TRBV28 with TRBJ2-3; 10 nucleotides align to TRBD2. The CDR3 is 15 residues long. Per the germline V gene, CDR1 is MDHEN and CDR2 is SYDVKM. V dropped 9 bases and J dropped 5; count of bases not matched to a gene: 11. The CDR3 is CASKIAGGGGDTQYF. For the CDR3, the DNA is TGTGCCAGTAAAATAGCGGGAGGAGGTGGAGATACGCAGTATTTT. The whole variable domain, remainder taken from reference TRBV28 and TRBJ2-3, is DVKVTQSSRYLVKRTGEKVFLECVQDMDHENMFWYRQDPGLGLRLIYFSYDVKMKEKGDIPEGYSVSREKKERFSLILESASTNQTSMYLCASKIAGGGGDTQYFGPGTRLTVL.

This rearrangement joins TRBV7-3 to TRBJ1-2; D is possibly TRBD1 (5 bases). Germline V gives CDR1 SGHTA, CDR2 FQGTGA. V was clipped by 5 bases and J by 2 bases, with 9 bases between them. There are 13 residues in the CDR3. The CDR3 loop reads CASSNDRNYGYTF. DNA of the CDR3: TGTGCCAGCAGCAACGACAGAAACTATGGCTACACCTTC.

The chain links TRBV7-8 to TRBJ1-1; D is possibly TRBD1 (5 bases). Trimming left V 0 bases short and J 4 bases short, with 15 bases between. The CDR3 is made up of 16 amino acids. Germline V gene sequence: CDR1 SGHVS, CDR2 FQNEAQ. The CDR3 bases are TGTGCCAGCAGCTTAGCGTGGGCACAGGTCCCCACTGAAGCTTTCTTT. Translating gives CASSLAWAQVPTEAFF.

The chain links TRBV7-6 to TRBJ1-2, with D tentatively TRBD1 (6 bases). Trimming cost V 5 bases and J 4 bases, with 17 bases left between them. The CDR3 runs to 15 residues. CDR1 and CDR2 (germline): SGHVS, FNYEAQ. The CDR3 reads CASSPAQTGFYGYTF. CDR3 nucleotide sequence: TGTGCCAGCAGCCCCGCGCAGACAGGTTTCTATGGCTACACCTTC.

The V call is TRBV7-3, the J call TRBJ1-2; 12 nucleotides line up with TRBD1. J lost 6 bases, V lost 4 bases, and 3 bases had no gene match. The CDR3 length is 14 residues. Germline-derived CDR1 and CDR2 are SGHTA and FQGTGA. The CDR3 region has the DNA TGTGCCAGCAGCTCGGGACAGGGGGCGGATGGCTACACCTTC. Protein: CASSSGQGADGYTF.

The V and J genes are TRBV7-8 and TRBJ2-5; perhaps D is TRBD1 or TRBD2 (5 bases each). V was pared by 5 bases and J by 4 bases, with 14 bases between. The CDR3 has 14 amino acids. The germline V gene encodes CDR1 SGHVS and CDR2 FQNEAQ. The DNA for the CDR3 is TGTGCCAGCAGCGAACATGGTGGGGGAGAGACCCAGTACTTC. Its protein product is CASSEHGGGETQYF.

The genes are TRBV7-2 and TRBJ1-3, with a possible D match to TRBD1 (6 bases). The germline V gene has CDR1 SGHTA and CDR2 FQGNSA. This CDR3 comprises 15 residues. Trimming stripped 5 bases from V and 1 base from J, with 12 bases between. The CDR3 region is CASSPIRGSGNTIYF. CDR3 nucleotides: TGTGCCAGCAGCCCCATCAGGGGATCTGGAAACACCATATATTTT.

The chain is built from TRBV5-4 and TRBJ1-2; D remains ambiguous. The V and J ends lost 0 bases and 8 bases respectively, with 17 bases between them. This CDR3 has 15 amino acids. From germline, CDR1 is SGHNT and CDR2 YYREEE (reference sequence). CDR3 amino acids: CASSLAIRSNEGYTF. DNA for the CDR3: TGTGCCAGCAGCTTGGCCATTAGGTCGAACGAGGGCTACACCTTC.

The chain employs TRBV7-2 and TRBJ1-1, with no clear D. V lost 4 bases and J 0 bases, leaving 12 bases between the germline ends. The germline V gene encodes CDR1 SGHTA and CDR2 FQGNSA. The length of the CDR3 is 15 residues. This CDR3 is CASSSLWLVNTEAFF. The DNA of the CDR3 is TGTGCCAGCAGCTCCCTTTGGCTGGTGAACACTGAAGCTTTCTTT.

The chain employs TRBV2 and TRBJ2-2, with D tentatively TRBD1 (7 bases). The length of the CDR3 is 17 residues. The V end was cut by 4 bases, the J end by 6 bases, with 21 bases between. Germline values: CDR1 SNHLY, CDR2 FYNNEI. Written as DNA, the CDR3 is TGTGCCAGCAGTGCATTAAGACAGGGAGGCATTCCCGGGGAGCTGTTTTTT. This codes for CASSALRQGGIPGELFF. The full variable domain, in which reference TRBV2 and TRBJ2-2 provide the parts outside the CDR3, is EPEVTQTPSHQVTQMGQEVILRCVPISNHLYFYWYRQILGQKVEFLVSFYNNEISEKSEIFDDQFSVERPDGSNFTLKIRSTKLEDSAMYFCASSALRQGGIPGELFFGEGSRLTVL.

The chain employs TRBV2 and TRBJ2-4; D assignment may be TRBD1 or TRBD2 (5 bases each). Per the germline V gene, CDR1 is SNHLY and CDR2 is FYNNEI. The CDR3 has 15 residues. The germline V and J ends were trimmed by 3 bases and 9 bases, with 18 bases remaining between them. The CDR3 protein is CASSDPGTDFGIQYF. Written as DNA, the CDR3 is TGTGCCAGCAGTGACCCCGGGACGGATTTTGGCATTCAGTACTTC.

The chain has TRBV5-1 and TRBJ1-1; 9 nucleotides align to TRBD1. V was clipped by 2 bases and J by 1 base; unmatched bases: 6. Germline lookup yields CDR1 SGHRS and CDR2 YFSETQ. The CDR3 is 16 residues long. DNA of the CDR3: TGCGCCAGCAGCTTCGATCCGGGACAGGGGAACACTGAAGCTTTCTTT. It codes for CASSFDPGQGNTEAFF.

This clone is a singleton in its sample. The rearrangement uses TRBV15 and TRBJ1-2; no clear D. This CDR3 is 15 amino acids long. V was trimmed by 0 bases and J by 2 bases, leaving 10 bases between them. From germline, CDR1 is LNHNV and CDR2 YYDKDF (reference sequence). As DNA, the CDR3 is TGTGCCACCAGCAGAGATCGGGCGACCAACTATGGCTACACCTTC. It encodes CATSRDRATNYGYTF.

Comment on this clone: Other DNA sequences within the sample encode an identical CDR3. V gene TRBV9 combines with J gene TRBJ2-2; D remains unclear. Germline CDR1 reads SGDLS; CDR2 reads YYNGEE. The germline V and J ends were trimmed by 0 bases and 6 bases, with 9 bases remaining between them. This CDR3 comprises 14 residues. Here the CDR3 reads CASSVAGGPGELFF. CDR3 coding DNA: TGTGCCAGCAGCGTAGCGGGTGGGCCCGGGGAGCTGTTTTTT.

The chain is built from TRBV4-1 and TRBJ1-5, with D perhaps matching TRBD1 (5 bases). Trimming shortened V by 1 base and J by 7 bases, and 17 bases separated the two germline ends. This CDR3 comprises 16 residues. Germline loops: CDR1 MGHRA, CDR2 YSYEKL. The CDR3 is CASSQADTSTGQPQHF. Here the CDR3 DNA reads TGCGCCAGCAGCCAAGCGGACACCTCAACAGGACAGCCCCAGCATTTT.

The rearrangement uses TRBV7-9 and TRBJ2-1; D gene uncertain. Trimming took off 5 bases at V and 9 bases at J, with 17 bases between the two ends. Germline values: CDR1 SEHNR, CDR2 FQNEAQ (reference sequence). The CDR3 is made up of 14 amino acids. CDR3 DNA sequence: TGTGCCAGCAGCAAAGCCAGTATGAATGGTGAGCAGTTCTTC. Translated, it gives CASSKASMNGEQFF.

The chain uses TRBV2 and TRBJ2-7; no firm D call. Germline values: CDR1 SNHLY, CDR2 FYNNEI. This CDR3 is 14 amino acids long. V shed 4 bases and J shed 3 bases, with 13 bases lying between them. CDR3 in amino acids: CASSVGQSNYEQYF. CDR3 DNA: TGTGCCAGCAGTGTTGGGCAGAGCAACTACGAGCAGTACTTC.